The 12 T cell receptor beta chains below all came from one sample that was sequenced in a study of blood T cell repertoires in COVID-19. The method was immunoSEQ multiplex PCR; TCRdb's version includes in-frame clones alone and lacks a portion of them. The repertoire consists of some 350,000 clones, with approximately 89% occurring once and the leading ten covering approximately 5.3%. The sequenced material came from PBMCs or T cells enriched from blood (not recorded which). The receptors come from a woman under 40 who had recovered from COVID-19.

This chain uses TRBV10-3 with TRBJ1-1; the D gene is possibly TRBD1 (5 bases). Germline CDR1 and CDR2: ENHRY and SYGVKD. The CDR3 spans 15 residues. Trimming stripped 1 base from V and 4 bases from J, with 13 bases between. CDR3 in amino acids: CAISEFKGLGTEAFF. In DNA form, the CDR3 reads TGTGCCATCAGTGAGTTTAAGGGACTCGGCACTGAAGCTTTCTTT.

The V call is TRBV3-1 (or the pseudogene TRBV3-2), the J call TRBJ1-1; D is ambiguous. Germline V gene data show CDR1 as LGHDT and CDR2 as YNNKEL (reference sequence). CDR3 length: 12 amino acids. V lost 2 bases to trimming and J lost 6 bases, with 7 bases between them. CDR3 sequence (DNA): TGTGCCAGCAGCCAAAACTCACCTGAAGCTTTCTTT. It yields the protein CASSQNSPEAFF.

This chain connects TRBV7-9 to TRBJ1-1; perhaps TRBD1 as D (5 bases). Deletions cut 2 bases from V and 4 bases from J, with 14 bases between. From germline, CDR1 is SEHNR and CDR2 FQNEAQ (reference sequence). CDR3 size: 15 residues. In nucleotides, the CDR3 is TGTGCCAGCAGCTTAATCGCAGGGAGGGGCACTGAAGCTTTCTTT. Amino acids: CASSLIAGRGTEAFF. The entire variable domain, with the rest obtained from reference TRBV7-9 and TRBJ1-1, is as follows: DTGVSQNPRHKITKRGQNVTFRCDPISEHNRLYWYRQTLGQGPEFLTYFQNEAQLEKSRLLSDRFSAERPKGSFSTLEIQRTEQGDSAMYLCASSLIAGRGTEAFFGQGTRLTVV.

The V call is TRBV30, the J call TRBJ1-1; the D gene is possibly TRBD1 (5 bases). The germline gives CDR1 GTSNPN, CDR2 SVGIG (reference sequence). V lost 6 bases, J lost 5 bases, and 10 bases lay in between. The CDR3 covers 11 residues. The chain's CDR3 is CACRGGTEAFF. The DNA of the CDR3 is TGTGCCTGTCGGGGGGGAACTGAAGCTTTCTTT.

The CDR3 DNA reads as TGTGCCAGCACCCTGACAGGGGAAAGTGGCTACACCTTC. As protein: CASTLTGESGYTF. The rearrangement links TRBV12-3 or TRBV12-4 to TRBJ1-2; the match to TRBD1 covers 8 bases. The CDR3 length is 13 residues. V was pared by 7 bases and J by 7 bases, with 8 bases of the junction left unmatched.

The rearrangement links TRBV7-9 to TRBJ2-5; 15 positions agree with TRBD2. In germline, CDR1 is SEHNR, CDR2 FQNEAQ (reference sequence). The CDR3 sequence is 16 residues long. V was pared by 5 bases and J by 5 bases, with 6 bases of the junction left unmatched. The DNA of the CDR3 is TGTGCCAGCAGCCGGACTAGCGGGGGGGCCCCTGAGACCCAGTACTTC. Translated, it gives CASSRTSGGAPETQYF.

The J gene is TRBJ1-6, the V gene TRBV7-2; 8 nucleotides match TRBD1. V gave up 8 bases and J gave up 4 bases; unmatched junction bases: 7. The CDR3 sequence is 15 residues long. CDR1 is SGHTA, CDR2 FQGNSA, per germline. The CDR3 DNA reads as TGTGCCAGCTTTACAGGGGGTACATATAATTCACCCCTCCACTTT. As protein: CASFTGGTYNSPLHF.

The CDR3 DNA reads as TGTGCCAGCACAACAACCTTTCGCTCACCCCTCCACTTT. Translation: CASTTTFRSPLHF. The rearrangement joins TRBV27 to TRBJ1-6; D is unresolved. The CDR3 runs 13 residues. Trimming stripped 7 bases from V and 10 bases from J, with 14 bases between. From germline, CDR1 is MNHEY and CDR2 SMNVEV (reference sequence).

The rearrangement links TRBV19 to TRBJ1-2; the D gene is possibly TRBD1 (6 bases). The germline V gene encodes CDR1 LNHDA and CDR2 SQIVND (reference sequence). Trimming removed 7 bases at V and 3 bases at J, with 18 bases between. The CDR3 has 15 amino acids. Here the CDR3 DNA reads TGTGCCAGTACCGTCGCGTCAGGGGTCGACTATGGCTACACCTTC. Amino acid sequence: CASTVASGVDYGYTF.

V is TRBV7-2 and J is TRBJ2-1; 7 bases map to TRBD1. The CDR3 has 16 amino acids. V shed 1 base, J shed 10 bases, and the junction held 13 bases outside the gene matches. Per the germline V gene, CDR1 is SGHTA and CDR2 is FQGNSA. CDR3 region: CASSLGVGAGRGEQFF. For the CDR3, the DNA is TGTGCCAGCAGCTTAGGAGTAGGGGCAGGCAGGGGGGAGCAGTTCTTC. The full variable domain, with the rest looked up from reference TRBV7-2 and TRBJ2-1, is GAGVSQSPSNKVTEKGKDVELRCDPISGHTALYWYRQSLGQGLEFLIYFQGNSAPDKSGLPSDRFSAERTGGSVSTLTIQRTQQEDSAVYLCASSLGVGAGRGEQFFGPGTRLTVL.

The chain uses TRBV6-1 and TRBJ2-1; TRBD2 is a possible D gene (5 bases). The CDR3 has 12 residues. CDR1 MNHNS and CDR2 SASEGT come from the germline V gene. Trimming removed 2 bases from V and 8 bases from J, with 7 bases in between. In nucleotides, the CDR3 is TGTGCCAGCAGTGAATTGAGGGATGAGCAGTTCTTC. Protein sequence: CASSELRDEQFF.

V and J are TRBV11-2 and TRBJ1-1, with D possibly TRBD1 on 5 matching bases. V lost 0 bases and J 1 base, leaving 6 bases between the germline ends. The V gene's germline CDR1 is SGHAT and CDR2 FQNNGV. CDR3 length equals 14 residues. CDR3 region: CASSLERGNTEAFF. The CDR3 DNA reads as TGTGCCAGCAGCTTAGAAAGGGGGAACACTGAAGCTTTCTTT.